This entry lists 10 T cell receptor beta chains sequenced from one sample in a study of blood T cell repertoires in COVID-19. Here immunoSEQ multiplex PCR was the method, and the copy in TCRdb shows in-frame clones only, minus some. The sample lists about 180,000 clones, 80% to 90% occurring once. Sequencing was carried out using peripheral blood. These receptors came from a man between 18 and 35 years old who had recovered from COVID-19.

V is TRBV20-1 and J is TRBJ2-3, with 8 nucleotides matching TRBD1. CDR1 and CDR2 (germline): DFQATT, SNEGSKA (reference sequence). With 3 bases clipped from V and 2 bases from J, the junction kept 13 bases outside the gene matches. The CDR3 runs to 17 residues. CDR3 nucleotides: TGCAGTGCTAGTATACAGGGGGTGAGGGCCTACACAGATACGCAGTATTTT. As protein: CSASIQGVRAYTDTQYF.

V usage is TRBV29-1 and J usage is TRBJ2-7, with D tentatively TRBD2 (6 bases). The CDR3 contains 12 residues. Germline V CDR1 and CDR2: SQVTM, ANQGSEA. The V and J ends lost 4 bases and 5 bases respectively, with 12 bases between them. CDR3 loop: CSVGRSGDEQYF. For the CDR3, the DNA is TGCAGCGTTGGTCGCTCGGGGGACGAGCAGTACTTC.

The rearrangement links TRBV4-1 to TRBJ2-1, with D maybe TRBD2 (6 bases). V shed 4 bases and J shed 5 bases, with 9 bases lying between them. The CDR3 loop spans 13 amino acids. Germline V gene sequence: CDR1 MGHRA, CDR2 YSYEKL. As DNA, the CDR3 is TGCGCCAGCAGCCCGGGACTTAACAATGAGCAGTTCTTC. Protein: CASSPGLNNEQFF.

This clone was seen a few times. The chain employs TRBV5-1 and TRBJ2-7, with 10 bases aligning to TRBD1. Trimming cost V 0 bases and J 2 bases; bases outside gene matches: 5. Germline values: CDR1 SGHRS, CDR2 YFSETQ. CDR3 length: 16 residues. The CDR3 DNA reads TGCGCCAGCAGCTTGGACGGACAGGGGGAAACCTACGAGCAGTACTTC. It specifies CASSLDGQGETYEQYF.

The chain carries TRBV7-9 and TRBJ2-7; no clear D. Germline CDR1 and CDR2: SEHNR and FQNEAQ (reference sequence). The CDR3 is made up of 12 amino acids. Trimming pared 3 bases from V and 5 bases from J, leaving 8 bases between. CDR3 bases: TGTGCCAGCAGCTTTGAGCACCACGAGCAGTACTTC. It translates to CASSFEHHEQYF.

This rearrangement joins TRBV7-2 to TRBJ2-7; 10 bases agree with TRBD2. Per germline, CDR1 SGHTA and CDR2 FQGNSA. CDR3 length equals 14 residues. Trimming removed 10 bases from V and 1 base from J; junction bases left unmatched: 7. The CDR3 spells CAKRTSGSSYEQYF. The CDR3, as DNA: TGTGCCAAGAGGACTAGCGGAAGTTCCTACGAGCAGTACTTC.

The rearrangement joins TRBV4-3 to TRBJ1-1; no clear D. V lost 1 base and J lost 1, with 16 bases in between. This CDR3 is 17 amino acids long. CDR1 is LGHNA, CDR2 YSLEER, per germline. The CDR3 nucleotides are TGCGCCAGCAGCCAAGGAACACAATCTCCCCCGAACACTGAAGCTTTCTTT. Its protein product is CASSQGTQSPPNTEAFF.

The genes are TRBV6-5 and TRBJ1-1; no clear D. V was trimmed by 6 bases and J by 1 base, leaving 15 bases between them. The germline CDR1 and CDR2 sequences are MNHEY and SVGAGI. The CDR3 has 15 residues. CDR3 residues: CASSPPGVRNTEAFF. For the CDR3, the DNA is TGTGCCAGCAGCCCCCCCGGGGTCAGGAACACTGAAGCTTTCTTT.

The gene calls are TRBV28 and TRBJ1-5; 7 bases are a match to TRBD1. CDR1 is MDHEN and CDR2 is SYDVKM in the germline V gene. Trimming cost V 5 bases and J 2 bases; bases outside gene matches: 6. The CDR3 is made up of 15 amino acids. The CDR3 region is CASSPPTGGNQPQHF. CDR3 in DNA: TGTGCCAGCAGTCCCCCAACAGGGGGCAATCAGCCCCAGCATTTT.

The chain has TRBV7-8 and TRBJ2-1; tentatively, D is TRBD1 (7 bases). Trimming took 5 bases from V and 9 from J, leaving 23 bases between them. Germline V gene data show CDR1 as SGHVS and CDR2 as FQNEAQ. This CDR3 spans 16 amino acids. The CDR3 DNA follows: TGTGCCAGCAGCGGCCCCGGCGGGGCCACAGGGGCTGAGCAGTTCTTC. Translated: CASSGPGGATGAEQFF.